This TCR beta chain was sequenced for a study of OX40 agonist ivuxolimab in advanced cancers. Turning to the study itself: Patients were dosed intravenously with ivuxolimab at 0.01 to 10 mg/kg every 2 weeks. Subjects had a mean age of around 63 years, with a range of roughly 23 to 79; 82.7% were male. General observations from the study: Averaged across samples, CD8+ T cells carried more expanded clones than CD4+ did.

To note about this clone: Its antigen remains unknown.

CDR1 is LGHNA, CDR2 YSLEER, per germline. Between the trimmed V and J ends, which lost 0 bases and 6 bases, there was a span of 19 bases. The CDR3 loop spans 17 amino acids. Profiled with immunoSEQ multiplex PCR; TCRdb holds only in-frame clones, not every one. The data contain 75,000 to 100,000 clones, roughly 90% of them seen just once; the ten biggest clones take up 0.7% to 0.9%. This clonotype originated in an adult with an advanced solid tumor such as melanoma, head and neck, liver or kidney cancer. The specimen was CD4+ or CD8+ T cells sorted from blood, collected in a trial of the OX40 agonist ivuxolimab. The V gene is TRBV4-3, the J gene TRBJ2-3, with D perhaps matching TRBD1 (6 bases). As DNA, the CDR3 is TGCGCCAGCAGCCAAGATTATGGGACACCGACTGGGGATACGCAGTATTTT. It is translated as CASSQDYGTPTGDTQYF.